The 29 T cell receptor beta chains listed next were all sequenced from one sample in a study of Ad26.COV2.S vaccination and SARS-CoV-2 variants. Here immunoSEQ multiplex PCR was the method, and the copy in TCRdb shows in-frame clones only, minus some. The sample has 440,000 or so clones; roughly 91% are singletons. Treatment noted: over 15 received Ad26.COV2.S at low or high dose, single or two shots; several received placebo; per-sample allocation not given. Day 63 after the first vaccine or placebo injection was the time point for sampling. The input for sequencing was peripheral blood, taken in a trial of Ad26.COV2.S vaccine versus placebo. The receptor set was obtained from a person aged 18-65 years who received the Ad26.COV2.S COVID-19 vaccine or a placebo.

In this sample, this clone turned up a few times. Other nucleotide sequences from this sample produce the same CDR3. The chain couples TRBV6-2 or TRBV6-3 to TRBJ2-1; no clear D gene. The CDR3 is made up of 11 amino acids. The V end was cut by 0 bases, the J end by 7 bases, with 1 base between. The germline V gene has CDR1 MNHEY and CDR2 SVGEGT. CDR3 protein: CASSYSNEQFF. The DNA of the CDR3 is TGTGCCAGCAGTTACTCGAATGAGCAGTTCTTC.

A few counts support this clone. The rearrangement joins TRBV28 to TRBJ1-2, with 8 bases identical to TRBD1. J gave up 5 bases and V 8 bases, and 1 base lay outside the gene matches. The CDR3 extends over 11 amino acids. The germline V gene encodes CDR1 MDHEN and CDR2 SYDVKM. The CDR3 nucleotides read TGTGCCAGCCGGACAGGGTATGGCTACACCTTC. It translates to CASRTGYGYTF.

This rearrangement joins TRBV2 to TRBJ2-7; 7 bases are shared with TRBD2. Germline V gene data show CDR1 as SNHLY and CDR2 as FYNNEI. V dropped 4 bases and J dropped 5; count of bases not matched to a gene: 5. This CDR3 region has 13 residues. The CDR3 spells CASSGLAGHEQYF. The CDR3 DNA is TGTGCCAGCAGTGGACTAGCTGGTCACGAGCAGTACTTC.

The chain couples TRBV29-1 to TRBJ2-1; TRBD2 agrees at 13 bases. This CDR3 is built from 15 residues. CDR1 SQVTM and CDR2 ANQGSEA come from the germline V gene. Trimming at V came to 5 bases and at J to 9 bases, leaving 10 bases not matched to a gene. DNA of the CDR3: TGCAGCGTTCCACTAGCGGGAGGGCGGATCGGTGAGCAGTTCTTC. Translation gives CSVPLAGGRIGEQFF.

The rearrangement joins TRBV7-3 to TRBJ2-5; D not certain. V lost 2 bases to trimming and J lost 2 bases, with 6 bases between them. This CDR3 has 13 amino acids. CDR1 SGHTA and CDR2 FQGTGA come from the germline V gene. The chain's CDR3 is CASSLLGQETQYF. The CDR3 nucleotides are TGTGCCAGCAGCTTACTAGGACAAGAGACCCAGTACTTC.

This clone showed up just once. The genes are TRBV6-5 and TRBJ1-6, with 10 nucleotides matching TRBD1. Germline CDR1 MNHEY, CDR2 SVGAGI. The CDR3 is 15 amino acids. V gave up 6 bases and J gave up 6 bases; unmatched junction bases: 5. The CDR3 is CASRTGQGFNSPLHF. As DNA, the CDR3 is TGTGCCAGCAGAACGGGACAGGGGTTTAATTCACCCCTCCACTTT.

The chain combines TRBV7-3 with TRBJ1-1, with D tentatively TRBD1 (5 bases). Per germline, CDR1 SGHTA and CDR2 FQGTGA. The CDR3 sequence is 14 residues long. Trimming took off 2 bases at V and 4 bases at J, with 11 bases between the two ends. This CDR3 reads CASSLGAGVTEAFF. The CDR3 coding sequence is TGTGCCAGCAGCTTAGGCGCGGGGGTCACTGAAGCTTTCTTT.

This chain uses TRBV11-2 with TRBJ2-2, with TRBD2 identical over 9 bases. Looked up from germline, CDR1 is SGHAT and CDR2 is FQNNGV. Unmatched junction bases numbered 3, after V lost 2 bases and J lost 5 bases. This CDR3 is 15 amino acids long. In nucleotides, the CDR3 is TGTGCCAGCAGCTTAAATAGCGGGGGAACCGGGGAGCTGTTTTTT. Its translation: CASSLNSGGTGELFF.

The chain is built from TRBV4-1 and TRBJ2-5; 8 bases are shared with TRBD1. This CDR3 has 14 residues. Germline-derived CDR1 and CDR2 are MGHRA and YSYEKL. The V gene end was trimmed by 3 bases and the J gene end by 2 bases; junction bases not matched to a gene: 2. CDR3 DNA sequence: TGCGCCAGCAGCCAGACAGGGGTACAAGAGACCCAGTACTTC. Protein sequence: CASSQTGVQETQYF.

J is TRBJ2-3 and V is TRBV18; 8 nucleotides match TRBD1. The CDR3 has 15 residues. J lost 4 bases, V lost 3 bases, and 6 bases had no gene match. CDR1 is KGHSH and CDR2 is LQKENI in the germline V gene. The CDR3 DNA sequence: TGTGCCAGCTCACCGGTGACAGGGGAAGCAGATACGCAGTATTTT. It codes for CASSPVTGEADTQYF. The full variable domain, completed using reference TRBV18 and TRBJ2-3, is NAGVMQNPRHLVRRRGQEARLRCSPMKGHSHVYWYRQLPEEGLKFMVYLQKENIIDESGMPKERFSAEFPKEGPSILRIQQVVRGDSAAYFCASSPVTGEADTQYFGPGTRLTVL.

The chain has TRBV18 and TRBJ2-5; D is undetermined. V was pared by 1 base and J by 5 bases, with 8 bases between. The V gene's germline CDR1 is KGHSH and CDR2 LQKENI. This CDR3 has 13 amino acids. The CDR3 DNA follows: TGTGCCAGCTCACCACTGGAACGGGAGACCCAGTACTTC. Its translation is CASSPLERETQYF.

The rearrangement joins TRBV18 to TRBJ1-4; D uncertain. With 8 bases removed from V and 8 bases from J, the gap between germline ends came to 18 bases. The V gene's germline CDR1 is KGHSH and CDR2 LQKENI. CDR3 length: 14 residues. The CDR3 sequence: CASQILRDNEKLFF. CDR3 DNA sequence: TGTGCCAGCCAGATTTTGCGAGATAACGAAAAACTGTTTTTT. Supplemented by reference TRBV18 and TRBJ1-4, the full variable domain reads NAGVMQNPRHLVRRRGQEARLRCSPMKGHSHVYWYRQLPEEGLKFMVYLQKENIIDESGMPKERFSAEFPKEGPSILRIQQVVRGDSAAYFCASQILRDNEKLFFGSGTQLSVL.

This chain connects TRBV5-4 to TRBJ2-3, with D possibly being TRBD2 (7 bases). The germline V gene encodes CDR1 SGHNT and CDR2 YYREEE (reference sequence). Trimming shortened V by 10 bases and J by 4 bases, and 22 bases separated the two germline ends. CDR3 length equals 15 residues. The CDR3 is CAARGGREGPDTQYF. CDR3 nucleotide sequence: TGTGCCGCCAGGGGAGGCAGGGAGGGCCCAGATACGCAGTATTTT.

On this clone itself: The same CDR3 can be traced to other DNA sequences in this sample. CDR3 nucleotide sequence: TGTGCCAGCAGCTTGGGACTGAACACTGAAGCTTTCTTT. Its protein product is CASSLGLNTEAFF. This chain connects TRBV5-4 to TRBJ1-1, with unresolved D. CDR1 SGHNT and CDR2 YYREEE come from the germline V gene (reference sequence). The germline V and J ends were trimmed by 0 bases and 0 bases, with 3 bases remaining between them. The CDR3 loop spans 13 amino acids.

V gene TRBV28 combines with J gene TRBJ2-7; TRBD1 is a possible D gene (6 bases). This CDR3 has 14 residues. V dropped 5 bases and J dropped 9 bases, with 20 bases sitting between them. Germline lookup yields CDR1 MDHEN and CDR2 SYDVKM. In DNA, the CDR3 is TGTGCCAGCAGTCTAACAGGGATTACTACGAGGCAGTACTTC. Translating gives CASSLTGITTRQYF.

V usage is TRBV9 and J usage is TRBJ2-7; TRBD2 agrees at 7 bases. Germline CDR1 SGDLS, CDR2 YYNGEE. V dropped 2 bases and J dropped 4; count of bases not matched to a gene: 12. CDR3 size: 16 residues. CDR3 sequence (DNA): TGTGCCAGCAGCGTTAGGTGGGCGGGAGAAAGGTACGAGCAGTACTTC. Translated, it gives CASSVRWAGERYEQYF.

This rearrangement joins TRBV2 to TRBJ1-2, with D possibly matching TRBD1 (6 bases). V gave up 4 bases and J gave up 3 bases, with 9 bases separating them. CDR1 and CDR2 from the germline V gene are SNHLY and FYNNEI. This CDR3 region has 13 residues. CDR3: CASSVQGYYGYTF. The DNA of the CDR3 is TGTGCCAGCAGTGTCCAGGGGTACTATGGCTACACCTTC. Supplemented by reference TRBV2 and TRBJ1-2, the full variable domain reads EPEVTQTPSHQVTQMGQEVILRCVPISNHLYFYWYRQILGQKVEFLVSFYNNEISEKSEIFDDQFSVERPDGSNFTLKIRSTKLEDSAMYFCASSVQGYYGYTFGSGTRLTVV.

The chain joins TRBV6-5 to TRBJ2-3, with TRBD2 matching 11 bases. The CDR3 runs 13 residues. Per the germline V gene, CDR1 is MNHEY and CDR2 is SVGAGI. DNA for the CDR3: TGTTCACTAGCGGGAGTGGACACAGATACGCAGTATTTT. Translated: CSLAGVDTDTQYF.

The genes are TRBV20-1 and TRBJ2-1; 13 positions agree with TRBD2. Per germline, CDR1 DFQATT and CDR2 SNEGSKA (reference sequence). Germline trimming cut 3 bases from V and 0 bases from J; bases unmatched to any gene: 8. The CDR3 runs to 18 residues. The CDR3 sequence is CSASPPWTSGSSYNEQFF. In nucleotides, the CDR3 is TGCAGTGCTAGTCCCCCGTGGACTAGCGGGAGCTCCTACAATGAGCAGTTCTTC.

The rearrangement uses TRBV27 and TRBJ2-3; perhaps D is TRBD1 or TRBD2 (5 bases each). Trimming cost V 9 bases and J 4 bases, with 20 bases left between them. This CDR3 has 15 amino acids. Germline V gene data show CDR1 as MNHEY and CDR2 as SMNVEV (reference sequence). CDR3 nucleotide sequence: TGTGCCAGTCCTATTCTCTTTGGGGGATCAGATACGCAGTATTTT. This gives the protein CASPILFGGSDTQYF.

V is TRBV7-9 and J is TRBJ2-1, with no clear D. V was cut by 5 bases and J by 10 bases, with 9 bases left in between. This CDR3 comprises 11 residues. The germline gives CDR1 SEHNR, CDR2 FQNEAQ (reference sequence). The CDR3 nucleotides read TGTGCCAGCAGCCATTCATCGGAGCAGTTCTTC. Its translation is CASSHSSEQFF.

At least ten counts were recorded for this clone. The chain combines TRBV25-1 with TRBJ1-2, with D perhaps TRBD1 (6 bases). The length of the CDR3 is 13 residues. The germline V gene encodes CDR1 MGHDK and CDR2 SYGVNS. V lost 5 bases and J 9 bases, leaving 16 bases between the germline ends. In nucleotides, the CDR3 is TGTGCCAGCAGTACACAGGGTAGCGTGCGCTACACCTTC. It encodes CASSTQGSVRYTF.

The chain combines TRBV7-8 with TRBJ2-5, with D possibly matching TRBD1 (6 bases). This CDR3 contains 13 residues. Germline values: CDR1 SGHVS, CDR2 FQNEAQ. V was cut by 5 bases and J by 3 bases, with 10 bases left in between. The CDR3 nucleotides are TGTGCCAGCAGCAACCGGGACAAAGAGACCCAGTACTTC. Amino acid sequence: CASSNRDKETQYF.

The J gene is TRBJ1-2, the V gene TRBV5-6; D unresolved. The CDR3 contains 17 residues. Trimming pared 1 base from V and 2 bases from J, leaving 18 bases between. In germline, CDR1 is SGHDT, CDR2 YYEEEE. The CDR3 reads CASSLFTPGVPNYGYTF. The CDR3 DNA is TGTGCCAGCAGCTTGTTCACGCCCGGGGTGCCAAACTATGGCTACACCTTC.

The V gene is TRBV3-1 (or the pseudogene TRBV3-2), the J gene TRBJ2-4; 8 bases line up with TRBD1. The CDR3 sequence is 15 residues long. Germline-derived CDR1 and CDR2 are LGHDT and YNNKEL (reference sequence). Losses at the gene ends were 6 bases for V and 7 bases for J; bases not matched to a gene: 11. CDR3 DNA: TGTGCCAGCAGTACCAACCGGGACAGGTGGAACATTCAGTACTTC. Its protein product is CASSTNRDRWNIQYF.

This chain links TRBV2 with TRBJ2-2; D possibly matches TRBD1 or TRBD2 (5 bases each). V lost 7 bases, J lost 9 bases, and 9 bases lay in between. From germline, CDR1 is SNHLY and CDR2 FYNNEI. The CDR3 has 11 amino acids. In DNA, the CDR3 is TGTGCCAGCATGGGGACCCGGGAGCTGTTTTTT. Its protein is CASMGTRELFF.

CDR3 amino acids: CASSPGTFPNTGELFF. CDR3 nucleotides: TGTGCCAGCAGCCCCGGGACATTTCCGAACACCGGGGAGCTGTTTTTT. The chain links TRBV5-6 to TRBJ2-2; D is perhaps TRBD1 (6 bases). Germline loops: CDR1 SGHDT, CDR2 YYEEEE. The V end lost 4 bases, the J end lost 0 bases, and 13 bases lay between the germline ends. The CDR3 runs 16 residues.

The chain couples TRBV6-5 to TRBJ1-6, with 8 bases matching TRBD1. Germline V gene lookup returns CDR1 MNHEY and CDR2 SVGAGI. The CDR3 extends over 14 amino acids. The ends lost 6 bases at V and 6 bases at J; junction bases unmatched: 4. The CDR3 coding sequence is TGTGCCAGCAGCTGGACAGGGATTAATTCACCCCTCCACTTT. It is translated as CASSWTGINSPLHF.

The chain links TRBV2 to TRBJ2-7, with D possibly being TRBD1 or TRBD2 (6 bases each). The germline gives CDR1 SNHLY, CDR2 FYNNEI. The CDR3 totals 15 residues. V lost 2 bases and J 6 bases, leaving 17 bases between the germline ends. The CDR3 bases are TGTGCCAGCAGTGAACCCCAGCTGGGGGGCGGCGAGCAGTACTTC. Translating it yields CASSEPQLGGGEQYF.